Detailed here is one TCR beta chain. This sample was included in a study of T cells of healthy individuals. Trimming cost V 5 bases and J 6 bases; bases outside gene matches: 8. CDR3 size: 15 residues. Per germline, CDR1 SGHTA and CDR2 FQGNSA. TCRdb processed the 5' RACE reads anew with MiXCR; each CDR3 protein has one entry. In the table there are tens of thousands of distinct CDR3 sequences, 15% to 20% of which are singletons. The clonotype comes from a human donor in good health. The chain has TRBV7-2 and TRBJ2-3; TRBD1 matches at 10 bases. The CDR3 protein is CASSRQGARSDTQYF. The CDR3 DNA is TGTGCCAGCAGCCGACAGGGGGCGCGTTCTGATACGCAGTATTTT.